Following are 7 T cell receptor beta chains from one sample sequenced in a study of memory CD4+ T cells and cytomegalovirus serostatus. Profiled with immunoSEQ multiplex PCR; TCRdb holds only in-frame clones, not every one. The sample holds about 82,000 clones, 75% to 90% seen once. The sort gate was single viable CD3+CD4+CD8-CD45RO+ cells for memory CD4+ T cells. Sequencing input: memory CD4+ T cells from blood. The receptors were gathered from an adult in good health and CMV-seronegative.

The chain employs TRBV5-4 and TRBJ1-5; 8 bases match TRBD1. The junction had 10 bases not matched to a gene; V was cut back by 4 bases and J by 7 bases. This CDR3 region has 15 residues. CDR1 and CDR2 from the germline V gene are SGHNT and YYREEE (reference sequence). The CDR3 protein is CASSPSPGGAQPQHF. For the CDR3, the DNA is TGTGCCAGCAGCCCCAGCCCAGGGGGCGCGCAGCCCCAGCATTTT.

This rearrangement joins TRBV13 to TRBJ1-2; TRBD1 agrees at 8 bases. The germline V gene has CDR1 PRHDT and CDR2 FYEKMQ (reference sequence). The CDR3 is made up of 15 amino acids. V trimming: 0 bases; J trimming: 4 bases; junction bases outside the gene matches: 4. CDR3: CASSLGQTGGYGYTF. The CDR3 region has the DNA TGTGCCAGCAGCTTAGGGCAAACAGGGGGCTATGGCTACACCTTC.

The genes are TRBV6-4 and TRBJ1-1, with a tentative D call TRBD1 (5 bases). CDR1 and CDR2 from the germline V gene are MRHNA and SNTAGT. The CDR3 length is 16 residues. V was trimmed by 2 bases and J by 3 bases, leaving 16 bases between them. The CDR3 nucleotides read TGTGCCAGCAGTGACCCCACGCGCGCGGGGGACACTGAAGCTTTCTTT. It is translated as CASSDPTRAGDTEAFF.

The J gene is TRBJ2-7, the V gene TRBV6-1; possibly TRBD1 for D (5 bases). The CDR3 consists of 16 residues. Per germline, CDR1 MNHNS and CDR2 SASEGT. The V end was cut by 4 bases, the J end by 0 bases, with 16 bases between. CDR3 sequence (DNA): TGTGCCAGCAGTGCCCCAGGCAGGGCCAGCTCCTACGAGCAGTACTTC. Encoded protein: CASSAPGRASSYEQYF.

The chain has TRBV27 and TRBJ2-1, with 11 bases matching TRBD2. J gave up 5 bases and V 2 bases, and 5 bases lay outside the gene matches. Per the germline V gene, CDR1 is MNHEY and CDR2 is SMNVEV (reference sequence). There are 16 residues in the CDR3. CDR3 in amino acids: CASSLRVAGGNNEQFF. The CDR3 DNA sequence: TGTGCCAGCAGTTTACGGGTAGCGGGGGGGAACAATGAGCAGTTCTTC.

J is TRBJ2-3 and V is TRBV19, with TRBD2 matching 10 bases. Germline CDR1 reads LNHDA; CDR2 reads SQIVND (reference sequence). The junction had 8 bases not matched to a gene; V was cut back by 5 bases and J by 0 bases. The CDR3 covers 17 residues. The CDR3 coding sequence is TGTGCCAGTAGTCCCTTCCAACTAGCGGGGAGCACAGATACGCAGTATTTT. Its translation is CASSPFQLAGSTDTQYF.

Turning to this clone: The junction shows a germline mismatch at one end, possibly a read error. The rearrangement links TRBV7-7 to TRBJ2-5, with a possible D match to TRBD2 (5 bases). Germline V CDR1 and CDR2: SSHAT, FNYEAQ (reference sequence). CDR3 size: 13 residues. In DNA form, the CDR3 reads TGTGCTAGCAGCTTAGGAGGTCAAGAGACCCAGTACTTC. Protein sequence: CASSLGGQETQYF.